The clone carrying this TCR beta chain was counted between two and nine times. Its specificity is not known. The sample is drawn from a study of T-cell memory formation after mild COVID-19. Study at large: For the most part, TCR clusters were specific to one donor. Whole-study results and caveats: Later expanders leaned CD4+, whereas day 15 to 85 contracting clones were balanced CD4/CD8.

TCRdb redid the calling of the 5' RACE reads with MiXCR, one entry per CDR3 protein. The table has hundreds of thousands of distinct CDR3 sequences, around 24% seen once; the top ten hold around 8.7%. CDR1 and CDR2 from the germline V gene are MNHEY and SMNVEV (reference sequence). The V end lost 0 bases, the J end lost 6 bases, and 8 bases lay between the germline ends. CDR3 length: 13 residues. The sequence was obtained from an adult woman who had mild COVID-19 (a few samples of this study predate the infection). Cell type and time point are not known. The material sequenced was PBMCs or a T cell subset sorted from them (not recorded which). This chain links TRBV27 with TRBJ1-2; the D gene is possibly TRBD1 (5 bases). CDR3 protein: CASSLSAGNGYTF. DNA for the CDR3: TGTGCCAGCAGTTTATCGGCAGGGAATGGCTACACCTTC.